Listed here are 6 T cell receptor beta chains from one sample, sequenced in a study of OX40 agonist ivuxolimab in advanced cancers. Method: immunoSEQ multiplex PCR; TCRdb's copy keeps in-frame clones and lacks some. The sample has around 70,000 clones, 88% seen once; the top ten hold more than 2.5%. The sample in question was CD4+ or CD8+ T cells sorted from blood, obtained in a trial of the OX40 agonist ivuxolimab. All receptors derive from an adult with an advanced solid tumor such as melanoma, head and neck, liver or kidney cancer.

As DNA, the CDR3 is TGTGCCATCAGTACCACCGGGACAGGACGCACAGATACGCAGTATTTT. Its translation is CAISTTGTGRTDTQYF. The chain uses TRBV10-3 and TRBJ2-3; the match to TRBD1 covers 8 bases. V lost 5 bases to trimming and J lost 1 base; unmatched junction nucleotides: 8. This CDR3 has 16 residues. Germline CDR1 and CDR2: ENHRY and SYGVKD.

In the case of this clone: Its ends do not fully match the called genes, so a read error is possible. The CDR3 region has the DNA TGTGCCTGGAGTAAGGGCCGGGATCCCGGCTTCTTC. Protein sequence: CAWSKGRDPGFF. J is TRBJ2-7 and V is TRBV30; weak D call: TRBD2 (5 bases). Germline CDR1 and CDR2: GTSNPN and SVGIG (reference sequence). The CDR3 consists of 12 residues.

The chain's CDR3 is CASSLVGSMNTEAFF. In DNA, the CDR3 is TGTGCCAGCAGTTTAGTTGGGTCCATGAACACTGAAGCTTTCTTT. This chain links TRBV28 with TRBJ1-1; the D is unclear. Germline assignment: CDR1 MDHEN and CDR2 SYDVKM. The V end lost 2 bases, the J end lost 0 bases, and 10 bases lay between the germline ends. This CDR3 is built from 15 residues.

The chain joins TRBV5-4 to TRBJ1-2; possibly TRBD1 for D (6 bases). The CDR3 extends over 15 amino acids. Trimming took 6 bases from V and 8 from J, leaving 23 bases between them. From germline, CDR1 is SGHNT and CDR2 YYREEE (reference sequence). CDR3 amino acids: CASTQTSQGSYGYTF. In DNA, the CDR3 is TGTGCCAGCACCCAAACTTCACAGGGTAGTTACGGCTACACCTTC.

The chain combines TRBV11-3 with TRBJ2-7, with a tentative D call TRBD2 (6 bases). Between the trimmed V and J ends, which lost 8 bases and 3 bases, there was a span of 14 bases. Looked up from germline, CDR1 is SGHNT and CDR2 is YENEEA. The CDR3 is 13 amino acids. The CDR3 bases are TGTGCCAGCTCGGCGGGGACGGGCTACGAGCAGTACTTC. Its protein is CASSAGTGYEQYF.

The genes are TRBV15 and TRBJ1-1, with 10 bases matching TRBD1. The V segment lost 1 base and the J segment 5 bases; nucleotides outside the gene matches: 16. The CDR3 runs to 19 residues. Germline lookup yields CDR1 LNHNV and CDR2 YYDKDF (reference sequence). For the CDR3, the DNA is TGTGCCACCAGCAGAGGGCCCCGGGACAGGGGCCCGGTGGGAACTGAAGCTTTCTTT. This sequence encodes CATSRGPRDRGPVGTEAFF.